The entry below describes one T cell receptor (beta chain). TCRdb's copy holds only in-frame clones and misses some; the assay was immunoSEQ multiplex PCR. The repertoire has a few hundred thousand clones, more than 75% of them found once; the top ten carry about 4.5%. The data were taken from a study of blood T cell repertoires in COVID-19. The V segment lost 6 bases and the J segment 2 bases; nucleotides outside the gene matches: 8. The CDR3 is 16 amino acids. Per the germline V gene, CDR1 is LNHDA and CDR2 is SQIVND (reference sequence). Source material: peripheral blood. The rearrangement uses TRBV19 and TRBJ2-3; 10 bases match TRBD2. This receptor was taken from a man aged 50-60 years with acute or convalescent COVID-19. The CDR3: CASRGGTSAATDTQYF. In DNA, the CDR3 is TGTGCCAGTAGGGGGGGGACTAGCGCGGCCACAGATACGCAGTATTTT. Based on the CDR3 plus reference TRBV19 and TRBJ2-3, the full variable domain is DGGITQSPKYLFRKEGQNVTLSCEQNLNHDAMYWYRQDPGQGLRLIYYSQIVNDFQKGDIAEGYSVSREKKESFPLTVTSAQKNPTAFYLCASRGGTSAATDTQYFGPGTRLTVL.